The 31 T cell receptor beta chains reported below all come from one sample, sequenced in a study of tumor and adjacent non-tumor tissue in lung cancer. The library came from three nested PCR rounds adapted from ARM-PCR protocols. From the multiplex PCR reads, TCRdb called clonotypes with MiXCR, one entry per CDR3 protein. The table has about 100,000 distinct CDR3 sequences, more than 55% seen once. This sample's RNA came from whole unsorted tissue. More than 3 cm separated this lung sample from the edge of the tumor. Sequencing was performed on distant non-tumor lung tissue. The receptor source for this set is a man aged 25 to 45 with non-small cell lung cancer.

This rearrangement joins TRBV29-1 to TRBJ2-3; a possible D gene is TRBD2 (5 bases). Germline V gene lookup returns CDR1 SQVTM and CDR2 ANQGSEA. This CDR3 comprises 14 residues. The V gene lost 6 bases and the J gene lost 8 bases, with 21 bases spanning the gap. CDR3 nucleotides: TGCAGCGTGCCCCGGCGGGTCCGGCCAGGTACGCAGTATTTT. Its translation is CSVPRRVRPGTQYF.

V usage is TRBV11-1 and J usage is TRBJ2-4, with D unresolved. The ends were cut back, 6 bases at V and 8 bases at J, with 17 bases in the middle. Germline V lookup: CDR1 SGHAT, CDR2 FQDESV (reference sequence). The CDR3 has 14 residues. The CDR3 region has the DNA TGTGCCAGCAGTGCCGGAAGGTTTCCCTACATTCAGTACTTC. It yields the protein CASSAGRFPYIQYF.

This clonotype was recorded many times. The rearrangement joins TRBV20-1 to TRBJ2-5; 10 bases map to TRBD1. V trimming: 5 bases; J trimming: 7 bases; junction bases outside the gene matches: 4. The CDR3 covers 12 residues. CDR1 and CDR2 from the germline V gene are DFQATT and SNEGSKA (reference sequence). CDR3: CSAGTGDLTQYF. The CDR3 DNA reads TGCAGTGCTGGGACAGGGGACCTGACCCAGTACTTC.

The CDR3 is CASSLWDRPYEQYF. CDR3 bases: TGTGCCAGCAGTTTATGGGACCGACCCTACGAGCAGTACTTC. This chain uses TRBV11-2 with TRBJ2-7, with D perhaps assigned TRBD1 or TRBD2 (5 bases each). Germline V gene lookup returns CDR1 SGHAT and CDR2 FQNNGV. This CDR3 has 14 residues. The V gene lost 6 bases and the J gene lost 2 bases, with 14 bases spanning the gap.

This clonotype was picked up one time. A read error is likely, as this CDR3 ends without the conserved phenylalanine or tryptophan. The gene calls are TRBV4-1 and TRBJ2-1; TRBD2 agrees at 11 bases. CDR1 MGHRA and CDR2 YSYEKL come from the germline V gene. V lost 4 bases, J lost 7 bases, and 9 bases stayed unmatched. This CDR3 has 16 residues. The CDR3 nucleotides read TGCGCCAGCAGCCCCCGAACTAGCGGGAGCAGGAATGAGCAGTTCATC. Protein sequence: CASSPRTSGSRNEQFI.

The chain combines TRBV4-1 with TRBJ1-1; D is unclear. CDR1 and CDR2 (germline): MGHRA, YSYEKL. Trimming pared 0 bases from V and 2 bases from J, leaving 13 bases between. The length of the CDR3 is 16 residues. The CDR3 region is CASSQELLAPNTEAFF. In DNA form, the CDR3 reads TGCGCCAGCAGCCAAGAATTGCTGGCACCTAACACTGAAGCTTTCTTT.

Comments on this clonotype: A much larger clone lies one base from this, so it may be a read error. The chain is built from TRBV12-3 or TRBV12-4 and TRBJ1-6; possible D gene TRBD1, 6 bases. The CDR3 consists of 15 residues. Here the CDR3 reads CASSSTQGHGSPPHF. CDR3 in DNA: TGTGCCAGCAGTTCTACTCAGGGACACGGTTCACCCCCCCACTTT.

The chain uses TRBV20-1 and TRBJ2-3; 10 bases agree with TRBD2. Germline assignment: CDR1 DFQATT and CDR2 SNEGSKA (reference sequence). V trimming: 3 bases; J trimming: 9 bases; junction bases outside the gene matches: 15. This CDR3 comprises 16 residues. The DNA for the CDR3 is TGCAGTGCTAGGGATCGAGCGGGAGGGCCGGTAGAAACGCAGTATTTT. This encodes CSARDRAGGPVETQYF.

This clonotype showed up just a few times. The germline gene is not matched at one end of the junction; a read error may be the cause. The chain has TRBV29-1 and TRBJ2-7; TRBD1 is a possible D gene (6 bases). This CDR3 is built from 12 residues. From germline, CDR1 is SQVTM and CDR2 ANQGSEA. CDR3 sequence: CSASRGSNDQYF. The CDR3 DNA sequence: TGCAGCGCGTCGAGGGGGTCAAACGACCAGTACTTC.

With regard to this clonotype: A read error may produce the germline difference seen at one junction end. The rearrangement uses TRBV4-1 and TRBJ2-7; D is uncertain. Germline assignment: CDR1 MGHRA and CDR2 YSYEKL. CDR3 length equals 12 residues. CDR3 sequence (DNA): TGCGCCAACAGCCAAGATTTCTGCGAGCGGTACTTC. This codes for CANSQDFCERYF.

This clonotype was recorded many times. The genes are TRBV6-5 and TRBJ2-5, with 7 bases aligning to TRBD1. V dropped 5 bases and J dropped 2; count of bases not matched to a gene: 2. Germline CDR1 reads MNHEY; CDR2 reads SVGAGI. CDR3 length: 13 amino acids. CDR3 protein: CASSRDSQETQYF. The CDR3 bases are TGTGCCAGCAGTAGGGACAGTCAAGAGACCCAGTACTTC.

With regard to this clonotype: A single base separates this from a much larger clone, so it may be a read error. Given the absence of the conserved phenylalanine or tryptophan at the CDR3 end, a read error is likely. The chain joins TRBV12-3 or TRBV12-4 to TRBJ1-1; D possibly corresponds to TRBD1 (6 bases). CDR3 length: 14 amino acids. Trimming pared 3 bases from V and 1 base from J, leaving 9 bases between. The CDR3 nucleotides are TGTGCCAGCAGTTTCCGGACAGCGAACACTGAAGCTTTCCTT. It translates to CASSFRTANTEAFL.

As for this clonotype: The conserved phenylalanine or tryptophan is not found at the CDR3 terminus, so this likely reflects a read error. In nucleotides, the CDR3 is TGCAGTGCTACCAGGACAGGGAACTCTGGAAACACCATATATTCT. This codes for CSATRTGNSGNTIYS. The V and J genes are TRBV20-1 and TRBJ1-3, with TRBD1 identical over 8 bases. The J segment lost 0 bases and the V segment lost 4 bases, leaving 5 bases of the junction unmatched. CDR3 length: 15 residues. CDR1 is DFQATT and CDR2 is SNEGSKA in the germline V gene (reference sequence).

This clonotype was seen a handful of times. The chain couples TRBV7-9 to TRBJ2-2, with 16 bases matching TRBD2. With V trimmed by 5 bases and J by 4 bases, 13 bases remained unmatched. The CDR3 loop spans 20 amino acids. Germline CDR1 and CDR2: SEHNR and FQNEAQ (reference sequence). CDR3 nucleotide sequence: TGTGCCAGCAGCCAGACACCGGGACTAGCGGGAGGGATACGCACCGGGGAGCTGTTTTTT. Its translation: CASSQTPGLAGGIRTGELFF. Looking up the rest from reference TRBV7-9 and TRBJ2-2 gives the full variable domain: DTGVSQNPRHKITKRGQNVTFRCDPISEHNRLYWYRQTLGQGPEFLTYFQNEAQLEKSRLLSDRFSAERPKGSFSTLEIQRTEQGDSAMYLCASSQTPGLAGGIRTGELFFGEGSRLTVL.

The V gene is TRBV19, the J gene TRBJ2-1; 9 positions agree with TRBD2. This CDR3 has 17 residues. The trim removed 5 bases at V and 5 bases at J, leaving 13 bases unmatched. Germline values: CDR1 LNHDA, CDR2 SQIVND (reference sequence). The CDR3 spells CASSPPQLAGGNNEQFF. The DNA for the CDR3 is TGTGCCAGTAGTCCCCCCCAACTAGCGGGCGGGAACAATGAGCAGTTCTTC.

As concerns this clonotype: This could be a read error, since a much larger clone is one nucleotide away. The chain combines TRBV29-1 with TRBJ1-1; a possible D gene is TRBD1 (5 bases). CDR1 and CDR2 from the germline V gene are SQVTM and ANQGSEA. Trimming took off 5 bases at V and 3 bases at J, with 10 bases between the two ends. The CDR3 is 12 amino acids. CDR3 sequence: CSVLPRDTEAFF. CDR3 bases: TGCAGCGTTCTACCCAGGGACACTGAAGCTTTCTTT. The variable domain in full, completed from reference TRBV29-1 and TRBJ1-1, reads SAVISQKPSRDICQRGTSLTIQCQVDSQVTMMFWYRQQPGQSLTLIATANQGSEATYESGFVIDKFPISRPNLTFSTLTVSNMSPEDSSIYLCSVLPRDTEAFFGQGTRLTVV.

This clonotype was counted a few times. The chain uses TRBV7-9 and TRBJ1-4; D not resolved. This CDR3 spans 14 amino acids. CDR1 is SEHNR, CDR2 FQNEAQ, per germline (reference sequence). V lost 1 base and J lost 8, with 11 bases in between. The DNA of the CDR3 is TGTGCCAGCAGCTTAGGCGGGAAGAGCGAAAAACTGTTTTTT. Residues: CASSLGGKSEKLFF.

As concerns this clonotype: Given a much more abundant clone one base away, this may be a read error. The J gene is TRBJ2-1, the V gene TRBV6-5; 10 bases are a match to TRBD2. CDR1 is MNHEY, CDR2 SVGAGI, per germline. CDR3 size: 14 residues. CDR3 DNA: TGTACCAGCAGTGCTTCTAGCGGGAGTTATGAGCAGTTCTTC. Translation gives CTSSASSGSYEQFF.

Concerning this clonotype: This CDR3 fails to terminate in the conserved phenylalanine or tryptophan, so it likely reflects a read error. The chain uses TRBV6-2 or TRBV6-3 and TRBJ1-5; D is undetermined. Trimming shortened V by 0 bases and J by 3 bases, and 21 bases separated the two germline ends. The V gene's germline CDR1 is MNHEY and CDR2 SVGEGT. The CDR3 runs 19 residues. CDR3 in amino acids: CASSYSSRQRAGVNQPQHY. For the CDR3, the DNA is TGTGCCAGCAGTTACTCGAGTCGGCAAAGGGCAGGCGTCAATCAGCCCCAGCATTAT.

This clonotype has a count of ten or more. The CDR3 coding sequence is TGTGCCAGCAGCTTTTCCGAGACTAGCAGACATGAGCAGTTCTTC. It codes for CASSFSETSRHEQFF. The chain links TRBV5-4 to TRBJ2-1; 7 nucleotides match TRBD2. There are 15 residues in the CDR3. The germline V gene encodes CDR1 SGHNT and CDR2 YYREEE (reference sequence). Trimming cost V 2 bases and J 8 bases; bases outside gene matches: 10.

As regards this clonotype: As the CDR3 is not closed by the conserved phenylalanine or tryptophan, this likely results from a read error. The DNA is left out, because the CDR3 cannot be placed on it with certainty; the CDR3 is given as TCRdb lists it. This chain uses TRBV12-3 or TRBV12-4 with TRBJ1-6; the table gives TRBD1 as D, unverified against the DNA. The CDR3 region is 14 residues in length, termini included. CDR3 residues: CASSLGGPGAPFHL.

This clonotype was detected only a few times. The junction departs from germline at one end; a sequencing error may be responsible. This sequence joins TRBV20-1 and TRBJ2-7; perhaps TRBD2 as D (5 bases). This CDR3 contains 13 residues. Germline-derived CDR1 and CDR2 are DFQATT and SNEGSKA (reference sequence). The CDR3 region is CSVRSSGGYEQYF. CDR3 coding DNA: TGCAGTGTTAGATCGAGCGGAGGCTACGAGCAGTACTTC.

Remarks on this clonotype: A much larger clone differs by one base, so this may be a read error. The chain couples TRBV4-1 to TRBJ1-5; 9 nucleotides match TRBD1. The ends lost 4 bases at V and 5 bases at J; junction bases unmatched: 3. Germline V CDR1 and CDR2: MGHRA, YSYEKL. This CDR3 is 14 amino acids long. The DNA for the CDR3 is TGCGCCAGCAGCCTCCGGGACAGGGATCAGCCCCAGCATTTT. Encoded protein: CASSLRDRDQPQHF.

J is TRBJ1-1 and V is TRBV27; 7 bases map to TRBD1. Per germline, CDR1 MNHEY and CDR2 SMNVEV (reference sequence). The CDR3 spans 12 residues. V trimming: 3 bases; J trimming: 7 bases; junction bases outside the gene matches: 2. The CDR3 sequence is CASSLTGLEAFF. For the CDR3, the DNA is TGTGCCAGCAGTTTGACAGGGCTTGAAGCTTTCTTT.

A remark on this clonotype: A much larger clonotype is one base distant, so this may be a read error. This sequence joins TRBV12-3 or TRBV12-4 and TRBJ2-1; D unclear. The length of the CDR3 is 13 residues. Between the trimmed V and J ends, which lost 5 bases and 12 bases, there was a span of 17 bases. The CDR3 here is CASSGLAGDGQFF. The CDR3 DNA sequence: TGTGCCAGCAGTGGGTTAGCTGGGGATGGGCAGTTCTTC.

As regards this clonotype: Since no conserved phenylalanine or tryptophan closes the CDR3, a read error is the likely cause. This chain connects TRBV29-1 to TRBJ2-4, with D unresolved. From germline, CDR1 is SQVTM and CDR2 ANQGSEA. The CDR3 runs 14 residues. V lost 3 bases and J 1 base, leaving 10 bases between the germline ends. CDR3 nucleotides: TGCAGCGTTGAGTTCGGAGTGGCCAAAAACATTCAGTACATC. Protein product: CSVEFGVAKNIQYI.

This clonotype was recorded at least ten times. This chain connects TRBV4-2 to TRBJ2-5; D is ambiguous. From germline, CDR1 is LGHNA and CDR2 YNFKEQ. Trimming stripped 0 bases from V and 7 bases from J, with 9 bases between. This CDR3 comprises 13 residues. Here the CDR3 reads CASSQDSGATQYF. The CDR3 nucleotides read TGTGCCAGCAGCCAAGATAGTGGAGCGACCCAGTACTTC.

Details on this clonotype: One junction end does not reproduce the germline sequence, and a read error may be involved. This chain joins TRBV20-1 and TRBJ2-3, with D possibly TRBD2 on 5 matching bases. CDR3 length equals 17 residues. Per germline, CDR1 DFQATT and CDR2 SNEGSKA (reference sequence). The CDR3 coding sequence is TGCAGTGCTACGCGGACTCACTCCGTGGGGATCACAGATATGCAGTATTTT. Translated: CSATRTHSVGITDMQYF.

To note about this clonotype: A single base separates this from a much larger clone, so it may be a read error. The V and J genes are TRBV5-4 and TRBJ2-5, with D tentatively TRBD1 (6 bases). V lost 7 bases and J lost 3, with 16 bases in between. The germline gives CDR1 SGHNT, CDR2 YYREEE (reference sequence). The CDR3 extends over 14 amino acids. CDR3 loop: CASSSGTTEETQYF. The CDR3 DNA reads TGTGCCAGCTCCTCCGGGACAACAGAAGAGACCCAGTACTTC.

As regards this clonotype: The conserved final phenylalanine or tryptophan is absent from the CDR3, which likely points to a read error. The rearrangement uses TRBV20-1 and TRBJ1-2; D not resolved. Germline CDR1 is DFQATT and CDR2 is SNEGSKA (reference sequence). The CDR3 is 13 amino acids. CDR3 in DNA: TGCAGTGTTAGAGTAGGCACCTCCTATGGCTACACCTTG. Protein product: CSVRVGTSYGYTL.

Comment on this clonotype: The junction departs from the called germline gene at one end, perhaps through a read error. The chain couples TRBV11-2 to TRBJ2-4, with 9 bases fitting TRBD1. Looked up from germline, CDR1 is SGHAT and CDR2 is FQNNGV. The CDR3 is 14 residues long. The CDR3: CAISFTDRGQIQYF. CDR3 bases: TGTGCCATCAGCTTCACGGACAGGGGTCAAATCCAGTACTTC.